What follows are 16 T cell receptor beta chains derived from one specimen sequenced in a study of cytomegalovirus exposure and HLA in healthy donors. The PCR had 60 Vbeta and 13 Jbeta primers. Profiled with immunoSEQ multiplex PCR; TCRdb holds only in-frame clones, not every one. The sample yields 80,000 to 100,000 clones, 70% to 75% seen once. Material for sequencing was PBMCs. These receptors were taken from a woman aged 18-29 years in good health and CMV-seropositive.

The CDR3 reads CASSQDSGGTEAFF. The CDR3 DNA reads as TGCGCCAGCAGCCAAGATTCGGGGGGTACTGAAGCTTTCTTT. The chain combines TRBV4-3 with TRBJ1-1; possibly TRBD1 for D (5 bases). The CDR3 covers 14 residues. Trimming cost V 0 bases and J 5 bases, with 10 bases left between them. Germline V gene sequence: CDR1 LGHNA, CDR2 YSLEER.

The CDR3 here is CASSPLQGLRGTEAFF. CDR3 in DNA: TGTGCCAGCTCACCACTACAGGGTCTAAGGGGCACTGAAGCTTTCTTT. J is TRBJ1-1 and V is TRBV18, with TRBD1 as a possible D gene (6 bases). The CDR3 extends over 16 amino acids. CDR1 and CDR2 (germline): KGHSH, LQKENI. V dropped 1 base and J dropped 4 bases, with 16 bases sitting between them.

The chain has TRBV7-2 and TRBJ2-7; 9 bases match TRBD2. V lost 1 base, J lost 9 bases, and 16 bases stayed unmatched. Germline V lookup: CDR1 SGHTA, CDR2 FQGNSA. The CDR3 totals 17 residues. The DNA for the CDR3 is TGTGCCAGCAGCTTAGTGGGTGAGGGAGCGGGAGGCAGGGGGCAGTACTTC. As protein: CASSLVGEGAGGRGQYF. Filled out from reference TRBV7-2 and TRBJ2-7, the complete variable domain reads GAGVSQSPSNKVTEKGKDVELRCDPISGHTALYWYRQSLGQGLEFLIYFQGNSAPDKSGLPSDRFSAERTGGSVSTLTIQRTQQEDSAVYLCASSLVGEGAGGRGQYFGPGTRLTVT.

V gene TRBV28 combines with J gene TRBJ1-2; D ambiguous. This CDR3 is built from 12 residues. The ends were cut back, 2 bases at V and 3 bases at J, with 4 bases in the middle. Germline loops: CDR1 MDHEN, CDR2 SYDVKM. Here the CDR3 reads CASSLRYYGYTF. In nucleotides, the CDR3 is TGTGCCAGCAGTTTACGGTACTATGGCTACACCTTC.

The CDR3 sequence is CASSSRGGEQYF. Here the CDR3 DNA reads TGTGCCAGCAGCTCCCGGGGGGGCGAGCAGTACTTC. V is TRBV11-2 and J is TRBJ2-7; 8 nucleotides match TRBD2. Germline V CDR1 and CDR2: SGHAT, FQNNGV. J gave up 6 bases and V 4 bases, and 2 bases lay outside the gene matches. The CDR3 length is 12 residues.

This clone was picked up one time. The chain uses TRBV18 and TRBJ2-4; 11 positions agree with TRBD2. This CDR3 is built from 14 residues. The germline gives CDR1 KGHSH, CDR2 LQKENI. The V and J ends lost 2 bases and 7 bases, in that order; junction bases with no gene match: 1. Here the CDR3 reads CASSPASGRNIQYF. The CDR3 DNA reads TGTGCCAGCTCACCAGCTAGCGGGAGGAACATTCAGTACTTC.

V is TRBV7-3 and J is TRBJ2-1; a weak D match, TRBD2 (6 bases). The V gene's germline CDR1 is SGHTA and CDR2 FQGTGA. This CDR3 region has 14 residues. Trimming removed 5 bases from V and 9 bases from J, with 17 bases in between. As DNA, the CDR3 is TGTGCCAGCAGCGAAAGCGGGCTCCTTAGTGAGCAGTTCTTC. Protein sequence: CASSESGLLSEQFF.

V is TRBV2 and J is TRBJ1-1; 8 nucleotides match TRBD1. The CDR3 sequence is 13 residues long. Germline V gene sequence: CDR1 SNHLY, CDR2 FYNNEI. V gave up 7 bases and J gave up 5 bases; unmatched junction bases: 6. CDR3 nucleotide sequence: TGTGCCAGCAAAGGACAGGGTGGAACTGAAGCTTTCTTT. It specifies CASKGQGGTEAFF. Full variable domain (rest looked up from reference TRBV2 and TRBJ1-1): EPEVTQTPSHQVTQMGQEVILRCVPISNHLYFYWYRQILGQKVEFLVSFYNNEISEKSEIFDDQFSVERPDGSNFTLKIRSTKLEDSAMYFCASKGQGGTEAFFGQGTRLTVV.

This clone was detected only a few times. V gene TRBV9 combines with J gene TRBJ2-7; no definite D call. Looked up from germline, CDR1 is SGDLS and CDR2 is YYNGEE. The CDR3 has 15 amino acids. Trimming removed 6 bases at V and 0 bases at J, with 16 bases between. CDR3 nucleotides: TGTGCCAGCAACCGTGATGGCGGAAGCTCCTACGAGCAGTACTTC. Protein product: CASNRDGGSSYEQYF.

This clone was observed a few times. CDR3 nucleotides: TGTGCCACCAGCAGAGAAGGAGGCCCCCCCTTGGGGACCCAGTACTTC. Translated, it gives CATSREGGPPLGTQYF. The chain couples TRBV15 to TRBJ2-5, with a tentative D call TRBD2 (5 bases). Trimming stripped 0 bases from V and 7 bases from J, with 18 bases between. The CDR3 runs to 16 residues. Germline lookup yields CDR1 LNHNV and CDR2 YYDKDF (reference sequence). Based on the CDR3 plus reference TRBV15 and TRBJ2-5, the full variable domain is DAMVIQNPRYQVTQFGKPVTLSCSQTLNHNVMYWYQQKSSQAPKLLFHYYDKDFNNEADTPDNFQSRRPNTSFCFLDIRSPGLGDTAMYLCATSREGGPPLGTQYFGPGTRLLVL.

The CDR3 loop is CASRDRGYEQYF. As DNA, the CDR3 is TGCGCCAGCAGAGACAGGGGCTACGAGCAGTACTTC. V and J are TRBV10-1 and TRBJ2-7, with 8 bases identical to TRBD1. V dropped 6 bases and J dropped 3; count of bases not matched to a gene: 1. CDR1 and CDR2 from the germline V gene are WNHNN and SYGVQD (reference sequence). The CDR3 runs 12 residues.

This clone was seen only a few times. The rearrangement links TRBV6-5 to TRBJ1-6; TRBD1 might be the D (6 bases). The V end lost 6 bases, the J end lost 7 bases, and 10 bases lay between the germline ends. The CDR3 totals 13 residues. The germline CDR1 and CDR2 sequences are MNHEY and SVGAGI. This CDR3 is CASRQGENSPLHF. The CDR3 coding sequence is TGTGCCAGCAGACAGGGCGAAAATTCACCCCTCCACTTT.

This clone was seen only a few times. The J gene is TRBJ2-3, the V gene TRBV7-2; D ambiguous. CDR1 is SGHTA and CDR2 is FQGNSA in the germline V gene. The ends were cut back, 1 base at V and 0 bases at J, with 20 bases in the middle. This CDR3 contains 19 residues. For the CDR3, the DNA is TGTGCCAGCAGCTTAGGGTTTGCCAGTGCCCGTGCTAGCACAGATACGCAGTATTTT. Its protein is CASSLGFASARASTDTQYF.

V is TRBV5-4 and J is TRBJ1-4; D may be TRBD1 (5 bases). This CDR3 is 14 amino acids long. The germline V gene has CDR1 SGHNT and CDR2 YYREEE (reference sequence). Trimming took off 1 base at V and 4 bases at J, with 8 bases between the two ends. The CDR3 region has the DNA TGTGCCAGCAGCTTGAACCAGGGTAATGAAAAACTGTTTTTT. It encodes CASSLNQGNEKLFF.

The gene calls are TRBV6-5 and TRBJ1-5; no definite D call. V lost 6 bases and J 8 bases, leaving 17 bases between the germline ends. The CDR3 length is 14 residues. Per germline, CDR1 MNHEY and CDR2 SVGAGI. The CDR3 here is CASREEGTVKPQHF. CDR3 nucleotides: TGTGCCAGCAGAGAGGAGGGAACGGTGAAGCCCCAGCATTTT.

The rearrangement joins TRBV5-8 to TRBJ2-5; 10 nucleotides match TRBD2. There are 15 residues in the CDR3. Losses at the gene ends were 3 bases for V and 5 bases for J; bases not matched to a gene: 7. The germline CDR1 and CDR2 sequences are SGHTS and YDEGEE. The CDR3 DNA follows: TGTGCCAGCAGCTCCCTAGCGGGGGTAGGGGAGACCCAGTACTTC. This gives the protein CASSSLAGVGETQYF.